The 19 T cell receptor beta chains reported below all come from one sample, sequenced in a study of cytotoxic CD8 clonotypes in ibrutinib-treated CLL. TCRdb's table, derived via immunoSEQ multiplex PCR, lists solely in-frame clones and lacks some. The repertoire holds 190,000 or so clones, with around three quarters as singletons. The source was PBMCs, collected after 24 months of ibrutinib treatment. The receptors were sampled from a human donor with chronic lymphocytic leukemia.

This CDR3 is CASSHPDRGLYNEQFF. The DNA for the CDR3 is TGTGCCAGCAGCCATCCCGACAGGGGACTCTACAATGAGCAGTTCTTC. V and J are TRBV4-2 and TRBJ2-1; 8 bases align to TRBD1. CDR1 is LGHNA and CDR2 is YNFKEQ in the germline V gene. J lost 3 bases, V lost 3 bases, and 7 bases had no gene match. CDR3 size: 16 residues.

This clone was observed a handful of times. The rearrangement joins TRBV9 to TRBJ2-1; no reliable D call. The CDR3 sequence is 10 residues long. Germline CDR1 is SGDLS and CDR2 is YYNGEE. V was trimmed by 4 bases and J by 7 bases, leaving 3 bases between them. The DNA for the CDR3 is TGTGCCAGCAGCCCTAATGAGCAGTTCTTC. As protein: CASSPNEQFF.

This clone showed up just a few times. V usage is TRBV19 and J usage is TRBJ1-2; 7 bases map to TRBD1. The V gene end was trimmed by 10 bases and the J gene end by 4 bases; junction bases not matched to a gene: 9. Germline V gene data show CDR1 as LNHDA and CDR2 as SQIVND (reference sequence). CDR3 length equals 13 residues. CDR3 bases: TGTGCCACCGAACGGACAGGAATCTATGGCTACACCTTC. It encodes CATERTGIYGYTF. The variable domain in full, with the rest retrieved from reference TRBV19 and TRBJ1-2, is DGGITQSPKYLFRKEGQNVTLSCEQNLNHDAMYWYRQDPGQGLRLIYYSQIVNDFQKGDIAEGYSVSREKKESFPLTVTSAQKNPTAFYLCATERTGIYGYTFGSGTRLTVV.

In DNA, the CDR3 is TGTGCCAGCAGCTCACTCCGGGACAGGGTTGGCTACACCTTC. It specifies CASSSLRDRVGYTF. J is TRBJ1-2 and V is TRBV7-9; 9 bases map to TRBD1. Germline V gives CDR1 SEHNR, CDR2 FQNEAQ (reference sequence). The CDR3 is 14 residues long. J lost 7 bases, V lost 4 bases, and 7 bases had no gene match.

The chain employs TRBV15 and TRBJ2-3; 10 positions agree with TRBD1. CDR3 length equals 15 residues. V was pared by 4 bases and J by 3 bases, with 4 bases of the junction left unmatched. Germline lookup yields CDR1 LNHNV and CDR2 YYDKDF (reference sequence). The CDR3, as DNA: TGTGCCACCAGCAAAAGACAGGGGGCTACAGATACGCAGTATTTT. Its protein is CATSKRQGATDTQYF.

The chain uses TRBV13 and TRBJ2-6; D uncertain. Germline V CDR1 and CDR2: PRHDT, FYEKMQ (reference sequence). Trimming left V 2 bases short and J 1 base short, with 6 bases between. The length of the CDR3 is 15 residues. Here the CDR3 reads CASSLPGSGANVLTF. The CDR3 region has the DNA TGTGCCAGCAGCTTACCGGGTTCTGGGGCCAACGTCCTGACTTTC. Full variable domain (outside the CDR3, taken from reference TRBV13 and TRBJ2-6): AAGVIQSPRHLIKEKRETATLKCYPIPRHDTVYWYQQGPGQDPQFLISFYEKMQSDKGSIPDRFSAQQFSDYHSELNMSSLELGDSALYFCASSLPGSGANVLTFGAGSRLTVL.

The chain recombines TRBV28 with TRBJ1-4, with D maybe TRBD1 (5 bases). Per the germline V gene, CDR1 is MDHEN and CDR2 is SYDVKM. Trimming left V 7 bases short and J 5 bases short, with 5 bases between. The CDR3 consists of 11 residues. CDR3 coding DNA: TGTGCCAGCAAGGGGAATGAAAAACTGTTTTTT. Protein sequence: CASKGNEKLFF.

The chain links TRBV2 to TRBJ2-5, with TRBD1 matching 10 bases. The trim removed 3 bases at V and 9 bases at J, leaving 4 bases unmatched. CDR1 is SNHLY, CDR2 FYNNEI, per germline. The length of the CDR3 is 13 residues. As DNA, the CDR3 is TGTGCCAGCAGTGAGGGACAGGGGTTCTCCCAGTACTTC. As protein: CASSEGQGFSQYF.

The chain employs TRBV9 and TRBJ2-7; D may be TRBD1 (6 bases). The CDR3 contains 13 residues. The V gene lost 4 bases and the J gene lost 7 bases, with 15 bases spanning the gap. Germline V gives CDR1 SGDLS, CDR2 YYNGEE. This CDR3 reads CASSSGLQGEQYF. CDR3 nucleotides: TGTGCCAGCAGCTCGGGGCTTCAGGGGGAGCAGTACTTC.

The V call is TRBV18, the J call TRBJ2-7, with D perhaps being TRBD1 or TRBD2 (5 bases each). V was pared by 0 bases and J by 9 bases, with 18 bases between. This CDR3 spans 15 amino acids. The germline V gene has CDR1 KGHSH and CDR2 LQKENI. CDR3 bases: TGTGCCAGCTCACCACCGGGGGAACCTCTAGCCGGGCAGTACTTC. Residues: CASSPPGEPLAGQYF.

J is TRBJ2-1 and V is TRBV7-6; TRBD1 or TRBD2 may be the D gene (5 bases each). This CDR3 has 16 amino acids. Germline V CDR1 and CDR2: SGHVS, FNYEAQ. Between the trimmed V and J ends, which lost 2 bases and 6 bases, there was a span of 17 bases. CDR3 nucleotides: TGTGCCAGCAGCTTAAGGGGTCTGGGTAGCGCCAATGAGCAGTTCTTC. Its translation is CASSLRGLGSANEQFF. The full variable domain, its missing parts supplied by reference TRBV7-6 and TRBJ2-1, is GAGVSQSPRYKVTKRGQDVALRCDPISGHVSLYWYRQALGQGPEFLTYFNYEAQQDKSGLPNDRFSAERPEGSISTLTIQRTEQRDSAMYRCASSLRGLGSANEQFFGPGTRLTVL.

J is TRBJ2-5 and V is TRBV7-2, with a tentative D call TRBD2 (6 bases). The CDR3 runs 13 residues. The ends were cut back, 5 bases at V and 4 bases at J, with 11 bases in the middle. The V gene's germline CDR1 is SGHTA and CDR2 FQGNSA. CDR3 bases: TGTGCCAGCAGCCGTGGGAGGCTAGAGACCCAGTACTTC. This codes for CASSRGRLETQYF.

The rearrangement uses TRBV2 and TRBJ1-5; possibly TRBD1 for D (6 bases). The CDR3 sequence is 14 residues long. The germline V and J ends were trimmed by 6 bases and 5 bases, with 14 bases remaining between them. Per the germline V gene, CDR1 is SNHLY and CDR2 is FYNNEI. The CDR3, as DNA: TGTGCCAGCAGCCGGGACACACGATATCAGCCCCAGCATTTT. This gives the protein CASSRDTRYQPQHF.

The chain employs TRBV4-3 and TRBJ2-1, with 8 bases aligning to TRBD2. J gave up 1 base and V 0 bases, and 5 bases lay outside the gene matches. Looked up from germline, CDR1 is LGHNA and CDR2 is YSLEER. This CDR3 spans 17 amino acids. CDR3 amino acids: CASSQDGTSSSYNEQFF. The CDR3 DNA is TGCGCCAGCAGCCAAGATGGGACTAGTAGTTCCTACAATGAGCAGTTCTTC.

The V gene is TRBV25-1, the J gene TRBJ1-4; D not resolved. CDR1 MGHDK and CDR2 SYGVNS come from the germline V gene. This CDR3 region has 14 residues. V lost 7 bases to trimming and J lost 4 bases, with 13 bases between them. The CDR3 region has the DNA TGTGCCAGCACTTCGAGAGTATATAATGAAAAACTGTTTTTT. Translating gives CASTSRVYNEKLFF.

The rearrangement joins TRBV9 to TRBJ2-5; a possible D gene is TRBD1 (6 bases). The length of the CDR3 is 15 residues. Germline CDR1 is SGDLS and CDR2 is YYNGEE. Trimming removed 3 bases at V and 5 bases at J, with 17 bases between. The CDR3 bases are TGTGCCAGCAGCGCGAAGGACAGTCTGGGGGAGACCCAGTACTTC. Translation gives CASSAKDSLGETQYF.

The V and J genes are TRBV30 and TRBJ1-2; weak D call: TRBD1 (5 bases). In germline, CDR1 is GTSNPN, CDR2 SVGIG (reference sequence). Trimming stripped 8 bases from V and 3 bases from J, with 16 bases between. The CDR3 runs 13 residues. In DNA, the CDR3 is TGTGCCGGGGGGAGAGGGGCCGACTATGGCTACACCTTC. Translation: CAGGRGADYGYTF.

The CDR3 loop is CTSSHVGDTGELFF. CDR3 sequence (DNA): TGCACCAGCAGCCATGTGGGGGACACCGGGGAGCTGTTTTTT. This chain links TRBV1 with TRBJ2-2. TRBV1 is deemed a pseudogene. This CDR3 region has 14 residues.

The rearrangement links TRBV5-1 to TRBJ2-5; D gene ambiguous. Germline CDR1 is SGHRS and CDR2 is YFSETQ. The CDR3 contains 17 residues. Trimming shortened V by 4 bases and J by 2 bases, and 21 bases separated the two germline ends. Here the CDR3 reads CASSPTRKLVGQETQYF. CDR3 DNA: TGCGCCAGCAGCCCTACCCGGAAGCTAGTTGGGCAAGAGACCCAGTACTTC.